The clone carrying this T cell receptor (beta chain) was detected only once. V was cut by 3 bases and J by 6 bases, with 12 bases left in between. The CDR3 sequence is 14 residues long. The germline gives CDR1 KGHSH, CDR2 LQKENI. The data derive from a study of metastatic and nonmetastatic thyroid tumors. Study-level background: Repertoires were compared across blood and tumor or nodule tissue from malignant and benign thyroid patients.

Prior to thyroid surgery, none of the patients had received any treatment. TCRdb reassembled clones from the PCR reads with MiXCR. The sample lists 39,000 or so clones; 40% to 55% were seen once. This chain connects TRBV18 to TRBJ1-5; D not certain. The receptor was derived from a male donor with papillary thyroid cancer or a benign thyroid nodule (not recorded which). Some clones in this sample may be carry-over from other donors' samples. Material: tumor tissue. CDR3 nucleotides: TGTGCCAGCTCACCTAGCTCTTCTGGTCAGCCCCAGCATTTT. Its translation: CASSPSSSGQPQHF.